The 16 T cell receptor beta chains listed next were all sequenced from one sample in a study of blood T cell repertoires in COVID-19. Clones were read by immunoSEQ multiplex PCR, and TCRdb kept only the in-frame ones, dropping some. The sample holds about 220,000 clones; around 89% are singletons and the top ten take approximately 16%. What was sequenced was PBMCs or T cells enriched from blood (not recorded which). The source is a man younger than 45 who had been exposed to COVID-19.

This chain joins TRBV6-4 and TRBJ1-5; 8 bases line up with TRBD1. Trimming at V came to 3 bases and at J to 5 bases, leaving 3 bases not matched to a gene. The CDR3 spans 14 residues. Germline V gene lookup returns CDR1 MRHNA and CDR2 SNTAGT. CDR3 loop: CASSEAGGDQPQHF. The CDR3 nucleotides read TGTGCCAGCAGTGAAGCAGGGGGCGATCAGCCCCAGCATTTT.

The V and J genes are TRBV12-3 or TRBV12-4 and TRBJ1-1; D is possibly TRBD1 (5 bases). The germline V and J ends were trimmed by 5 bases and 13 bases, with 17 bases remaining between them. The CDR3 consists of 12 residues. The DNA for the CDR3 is TGTGCCAGCAGTACCAGGGCCCGCCCGGATTTCTTT. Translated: CASSTRARPDFF.

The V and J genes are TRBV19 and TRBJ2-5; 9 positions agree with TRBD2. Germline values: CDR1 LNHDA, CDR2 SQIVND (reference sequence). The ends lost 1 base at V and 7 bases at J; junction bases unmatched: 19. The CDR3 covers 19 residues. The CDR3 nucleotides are TGTGCCAGTAGTATAGTAGGGGCCCTTGGAAGCGGGGGGCCCGGGACCCAGTACTTC. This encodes CASSIVGALGSGGPGTQYF.

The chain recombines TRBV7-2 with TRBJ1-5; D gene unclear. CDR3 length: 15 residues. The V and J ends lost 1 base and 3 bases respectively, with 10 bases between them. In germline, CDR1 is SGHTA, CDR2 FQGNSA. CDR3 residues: CASSLGDLYNQPQHF. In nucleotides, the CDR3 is TGTGCCAGCAGCTTAGGAGACTTGTACAATCAGCCCCAGCATTTT. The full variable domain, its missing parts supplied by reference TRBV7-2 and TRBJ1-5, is GAGVSQSPSNKVTEKGKDVELRCDPISGHTALYWYRQSLGQGLEFLIYFQGNSAPDKSGLPSDRFSAERTGGSVSTLTIQRTQQEDSAVYLCASSLGDLYNQPQHFGDGTRLSIL.

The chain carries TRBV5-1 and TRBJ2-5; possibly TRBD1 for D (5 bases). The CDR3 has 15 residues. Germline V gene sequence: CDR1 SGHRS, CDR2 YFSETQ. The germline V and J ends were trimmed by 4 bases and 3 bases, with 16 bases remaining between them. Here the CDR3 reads CASSRTFGAEETQYF. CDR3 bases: TGCGCCAGCAGCCGGACCTTTGGGGCTGAAGAGACCCAGTACTTC.

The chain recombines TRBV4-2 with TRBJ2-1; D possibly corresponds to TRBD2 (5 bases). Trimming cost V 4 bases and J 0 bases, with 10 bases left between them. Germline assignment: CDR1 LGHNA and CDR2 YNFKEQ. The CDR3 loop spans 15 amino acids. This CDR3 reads CASSPDSSSYNEQFF. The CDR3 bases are TGTGCCAGCAGCCCGGACTCGAGCTCCTACAATGAGCAGTTCTTC.

CDR3 protein: CASSYRGGANVLTF. DNA of the CDR3: TGTGCCAGCAGTTACAGAGGGGGGGCCAACGTCCTGACTTTC. The V call is TRBV7-9, the J call TRBJ2-6; D possibly corresponds to TRBD2 (5 bases). V lost 6 bases and J lost 4, with 10 bases in between. The CDR3 consists of 14 residues. Germline loops: CDR1 SEHNR, CDR2 FQNEAQ (reference sequence).

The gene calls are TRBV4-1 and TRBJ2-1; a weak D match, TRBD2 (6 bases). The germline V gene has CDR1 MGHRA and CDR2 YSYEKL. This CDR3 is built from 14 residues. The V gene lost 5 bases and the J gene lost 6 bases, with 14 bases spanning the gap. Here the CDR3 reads CASSVNGGINEQFF. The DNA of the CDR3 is TGCGCCAGCAGCGTCAACGGGGGAATCAATGAGCAGTTCTTC.

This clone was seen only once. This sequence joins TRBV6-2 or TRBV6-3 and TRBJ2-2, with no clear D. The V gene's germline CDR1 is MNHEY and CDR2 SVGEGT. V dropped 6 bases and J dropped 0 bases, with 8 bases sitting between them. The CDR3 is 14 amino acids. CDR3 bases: TGTGCCAGCAGCCCCTCCGCGAACACCGGGGAGCTGTTTTTT. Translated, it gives CASSPSANTGELFF.

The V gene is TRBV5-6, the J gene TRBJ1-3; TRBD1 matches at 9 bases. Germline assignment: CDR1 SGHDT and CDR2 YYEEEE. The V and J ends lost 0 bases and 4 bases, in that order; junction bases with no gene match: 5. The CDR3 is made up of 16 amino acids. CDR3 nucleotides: TGTGCCAGCAGCTTGGGGCACAGGGGGCTCGGAAACACCATATATTTT. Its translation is CASSLGHRGLGNTIYF.

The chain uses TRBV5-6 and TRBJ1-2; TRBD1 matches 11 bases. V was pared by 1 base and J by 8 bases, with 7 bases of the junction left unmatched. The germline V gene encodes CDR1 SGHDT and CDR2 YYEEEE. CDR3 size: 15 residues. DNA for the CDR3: TGTGCCAGCAGCTTGCCAGGACAGGGGGCGCGAGGCTACACCTTC. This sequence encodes CASSLPGQGARGYTF.

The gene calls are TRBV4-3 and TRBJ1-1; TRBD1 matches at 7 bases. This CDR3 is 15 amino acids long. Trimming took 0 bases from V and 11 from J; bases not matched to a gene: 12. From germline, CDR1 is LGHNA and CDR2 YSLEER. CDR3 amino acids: CASSQDPGQNPVAFF. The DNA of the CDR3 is TGCGCCAGCAGCCAAGATCCGGGACAGAACCCCGTGGCTTTCTTT.

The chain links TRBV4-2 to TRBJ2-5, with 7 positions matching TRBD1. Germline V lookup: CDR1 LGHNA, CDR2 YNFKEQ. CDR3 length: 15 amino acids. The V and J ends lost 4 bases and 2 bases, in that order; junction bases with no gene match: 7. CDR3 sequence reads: CASSRGSGQQETQYF. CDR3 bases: TGTGCCAGCAGCCGAGGCTCGGGACAGCAAGAGACCCAGTACTTC.

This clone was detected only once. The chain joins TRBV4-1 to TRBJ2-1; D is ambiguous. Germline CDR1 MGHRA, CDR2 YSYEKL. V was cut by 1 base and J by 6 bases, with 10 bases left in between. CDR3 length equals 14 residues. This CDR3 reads CASSQGLRVNEQFF. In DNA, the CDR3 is TGCGCCAGCAGCCAAGGGCTTCGGGTCAATGAGCAGTTCTTC.

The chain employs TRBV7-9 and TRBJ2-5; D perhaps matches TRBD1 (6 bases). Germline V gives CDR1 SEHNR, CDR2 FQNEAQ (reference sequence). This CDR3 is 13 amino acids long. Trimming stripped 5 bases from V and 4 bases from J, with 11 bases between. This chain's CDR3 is CASSQTGPETQYF. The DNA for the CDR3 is TGTGCCAGCAGCCAGACAGGCCCAGAGACCCAGTACTTC.

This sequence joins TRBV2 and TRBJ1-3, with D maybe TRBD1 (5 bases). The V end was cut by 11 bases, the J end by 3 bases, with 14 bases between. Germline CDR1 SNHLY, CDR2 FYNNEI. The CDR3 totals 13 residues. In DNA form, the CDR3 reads TGTGCCGGGAGGGGCGACGGTGGAAACACCATATATTTT. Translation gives CAGRGDGGNTIYF.